Relative to its sample, the clone carrying this T cell receptor (beta chain) is medium-sized. No antigen is known for it. The V and J ends lost 12 bases and 0 bases respectively, with 14 bases between them. Looked up from germline, CDR1 is KGHDR and CDR2 is SFDVKD. There are 14 residues in the CDR3. The TCRbeta library was prepared with unique molecular identifiers. TCRdb re-called the PCR reads through MiXCR, storing one row per CDR3 protein. The sample contains approximately 6,500 distinct CDR3 sequences, over 8.5% of which appear only once. The data originate from a study of T-cell reconstitution after alpha-beta-depleted transplantation in children. Study-wide findings and caveats: Where alpha-beta T cells came from about two months after transplant was reportedly several hundred expanded graft clones. The main origin of T-cell counts and diversity one year after transplant was newly produced T cells. Several patients had high TCRbeta diversity at day 60; it came from surviving recipient T cells and thymic progenitors.

This receptor was taken from a child in the first two years of life who had a stem cell transplant for acute myeloid leukemia, so the T cells may come from the graft donor. The specimen was PBMCs, mostly from graft donor cells, collected 180 days after TCRalphabeta/CD19-depleted stem cell transplant. The rearrangement links TRBV24-1 to TRBJ2-1; perhaps D is TRBD1 or TRBD2 (6 bases each). CDR3 amino acids: CAPQGAGSYNEQFF. Written as DNA, the CDR3 is TGTGCCCCACAGGGAGCGGGCTCCTACAATGAGCAGTTCTTC.